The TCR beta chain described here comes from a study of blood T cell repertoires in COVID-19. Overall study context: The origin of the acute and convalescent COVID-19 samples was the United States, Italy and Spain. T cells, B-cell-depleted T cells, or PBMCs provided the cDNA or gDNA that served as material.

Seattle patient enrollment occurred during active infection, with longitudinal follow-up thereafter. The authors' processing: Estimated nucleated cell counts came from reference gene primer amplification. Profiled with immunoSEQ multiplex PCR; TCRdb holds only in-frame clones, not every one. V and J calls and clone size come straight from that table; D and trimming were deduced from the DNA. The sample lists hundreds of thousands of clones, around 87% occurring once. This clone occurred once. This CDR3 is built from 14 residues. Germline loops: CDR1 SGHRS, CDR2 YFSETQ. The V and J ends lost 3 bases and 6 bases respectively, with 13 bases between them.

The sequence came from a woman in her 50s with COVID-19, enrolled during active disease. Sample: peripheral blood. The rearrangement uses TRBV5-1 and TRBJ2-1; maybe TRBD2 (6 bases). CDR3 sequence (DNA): TGCGCCAGCAGCTACGGAGGGCCGACCAATGAGCAGTTCTTC. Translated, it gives CASSYGGPTNEQFF. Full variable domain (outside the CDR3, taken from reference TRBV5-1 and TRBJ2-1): KAGVTQTPRYLIKTRGQQVTLSCSPISGHRSVSWYQQTPGQGLQFLFEYFSETQRNKGNFPGRFSGRQFSNSRSEMNVSTLELGDSALYLCASSYGGPTNEQFFGPGTRLTVL.